This T cell receptor (beta chain) stems from a study of T cells in localized non-small cell lung cancer. The CDR3 spans 13 residues. Deletions cut 3 bases from V and 4 bases from J, with 9 bases between. Looked up from germline, CDR1 is LNHDA and CDR2 is SQIVND (reference sequence). Method: immunoSEQ multiplex PCR; TCRdb's copy keeps in-frame clones and lacks some. The data contain roughly 40,000 clones, about 76% of them seen just once; the ten biggest clones take up around 7.5%. A note on this clone: Its specificity is unknown.

Regarding the study as a whole: Adjacent lung tissue had a median roughly 55 of the top 100 clones found in the tumor. Uninvolved adjacent lung had higher T cell clonality than tumor and all other tissues.

This receptor was identified in a male donor older than 55 with stage II lung adenocarcinoma. Sequences were derived from peripheral blood mononuclear cells, sampled before any cancer treatment. V and J are TRBV19 and TRBJ1-2; D remains unclear. The CDR3 reads CASSMVSSYGYTF. The CDR3 region has the DNA TGTGCCAGTAGTATGGTCAGCAGCTATGGCTACACCTTC.